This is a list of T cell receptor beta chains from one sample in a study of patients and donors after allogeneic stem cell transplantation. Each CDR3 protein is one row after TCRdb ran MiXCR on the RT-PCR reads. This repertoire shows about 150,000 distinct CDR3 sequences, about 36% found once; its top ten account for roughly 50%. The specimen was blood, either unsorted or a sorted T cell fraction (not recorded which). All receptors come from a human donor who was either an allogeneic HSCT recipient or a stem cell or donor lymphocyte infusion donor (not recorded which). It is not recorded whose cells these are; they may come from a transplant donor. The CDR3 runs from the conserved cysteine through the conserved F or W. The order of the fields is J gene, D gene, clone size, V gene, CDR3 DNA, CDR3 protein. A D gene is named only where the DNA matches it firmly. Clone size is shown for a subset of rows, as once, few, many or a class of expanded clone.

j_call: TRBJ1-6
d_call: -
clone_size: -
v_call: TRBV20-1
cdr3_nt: TGCAGTGTCACCGGGGGATCTGGTTCACCCCTCCACTTT
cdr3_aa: CSVTGGSGSPLHF

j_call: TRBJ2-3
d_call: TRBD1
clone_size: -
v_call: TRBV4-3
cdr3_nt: TGCGCCAGCAGTCTTGACAGGGGGCTCACAGATACGCAGTATTTT
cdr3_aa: CASSLDRGLTDTQYF

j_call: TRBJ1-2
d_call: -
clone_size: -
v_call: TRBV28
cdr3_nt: TGTGCCACCCCCGGGGGGAAAGGCTATGGCTACACCTTC
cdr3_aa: CATPGGKGYGYTF

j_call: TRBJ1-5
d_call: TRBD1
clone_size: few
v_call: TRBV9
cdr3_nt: TGTGCCAGCAGCGTAGGACAGGGGGCCGATCAGCCCCAGCATTTT
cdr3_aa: CASSVGQGADQPQHF

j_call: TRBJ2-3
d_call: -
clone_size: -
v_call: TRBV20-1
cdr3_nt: TGCAGTGCTAGAGGCACGCAATTCACAGATACGCAGTATTTT
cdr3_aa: CSARGTQFTDTQYF

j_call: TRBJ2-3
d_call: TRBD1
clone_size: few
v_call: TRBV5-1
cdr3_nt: TGCGCCAGCAGCTTGGGGGCTGGGACAGCTAGCACAGATACGCAGTATTTT
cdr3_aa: CASSLGAGTASTDTQYF

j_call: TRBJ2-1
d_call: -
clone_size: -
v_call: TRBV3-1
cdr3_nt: TGTGCCAGCAGCCAAGTGGGGGGCCTACTCTACAATGAGCAGTTCTTC
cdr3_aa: CASSQVGGLLYNEQFF

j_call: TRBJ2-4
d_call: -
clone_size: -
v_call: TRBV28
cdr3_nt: TGTGCCAGCAGTTTAGAGGACATTCAGTACTTC
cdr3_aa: CASSLEDIQYF

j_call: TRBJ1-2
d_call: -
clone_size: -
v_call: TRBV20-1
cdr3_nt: TGCAGTGCTAGACCCCCGCAGTGGCAATTCAACTATGGCTACACCTTC
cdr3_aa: CSARPPQWQFNYGYTF

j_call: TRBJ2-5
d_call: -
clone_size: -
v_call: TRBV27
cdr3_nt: TGTGCCAGCACCCCCTCGGCGGGATTCCAAGAGACCCAGTACTTC
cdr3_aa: CASTPSAGFQETQYF

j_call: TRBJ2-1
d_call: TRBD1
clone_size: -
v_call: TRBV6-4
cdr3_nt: TGTGCCAGCAGTTGGGACAGGGTCCCCTACAATGAGCAGTTCTTC
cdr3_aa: CASSWDRVPYNEQFF

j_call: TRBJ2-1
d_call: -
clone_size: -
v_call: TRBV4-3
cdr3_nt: TGCGCCAGCAGCCAAGAGCACAATGAGCAGTTCTTC
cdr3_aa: CASSQEHNEQFF

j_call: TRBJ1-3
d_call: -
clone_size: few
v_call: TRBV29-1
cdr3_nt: TGCAGCGTTGAGTCCGAAGGTCTGTCAAGCTCTGGAAACACCATATATTTT
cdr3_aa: CSVESEGLSSSGNTIYF

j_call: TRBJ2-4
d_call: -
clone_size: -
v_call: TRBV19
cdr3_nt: TGTGCCAGTAGTTCCGGGGCCCCAGCGAGCATTCAGTACTTC
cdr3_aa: CASSSGAPASIQYF

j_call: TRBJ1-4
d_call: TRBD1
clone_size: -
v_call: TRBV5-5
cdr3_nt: TGTGCCAGCAGCGGACATGGGGGACAGGGAAATGAAAAACTGTTTTTT
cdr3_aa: CASSGHGGQGNEKLFF

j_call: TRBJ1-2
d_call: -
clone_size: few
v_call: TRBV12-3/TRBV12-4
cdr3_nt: TGTGCCAGCACCCCGACTTCGCACTATGGCTACACCTTC
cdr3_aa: CASTPTSHYGYTF

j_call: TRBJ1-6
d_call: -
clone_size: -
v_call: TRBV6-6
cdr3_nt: TGTGCCAGCAGTTACGGTGGAACTGCCGGTAATTCACCCCTCCACTTT
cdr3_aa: CASSYGGTAGNSPLHF

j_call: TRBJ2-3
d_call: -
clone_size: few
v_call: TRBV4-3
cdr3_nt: TGCGCCAGCAGCCAAGTACAGTGGGGTGCTAGCACAGATACGCAGTATTTT
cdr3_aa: CASSQVQWGASTDTQYF

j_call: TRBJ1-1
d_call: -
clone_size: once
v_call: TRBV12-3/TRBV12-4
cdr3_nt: TGTGCCAGCAGGCCAGCTTATGGGGGCACTGAAGCTTTCTTT
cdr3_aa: CASRPAYGGTEAFF

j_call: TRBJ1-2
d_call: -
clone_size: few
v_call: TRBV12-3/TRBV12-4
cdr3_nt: TGTGCCAGCAGTTTAGCGGGCGGGCCGATTGGGGGCTACACCTTC
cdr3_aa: CASSLAGGPIGGYTF

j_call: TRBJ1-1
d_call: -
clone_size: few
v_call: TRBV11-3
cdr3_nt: TGTGCCAGCAGTCGGGAGCCAGAAAAGGGAGCTTTCTTT
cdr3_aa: CASSREPEKGAFF

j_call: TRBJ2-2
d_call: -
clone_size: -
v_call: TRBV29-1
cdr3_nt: TGCAGCGTTGTGGCAGGCTCCGGGGAGCTGTTTTTT
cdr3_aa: CSVVAGSGELFF

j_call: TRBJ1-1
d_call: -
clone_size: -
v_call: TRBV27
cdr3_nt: TGTGCCAGCAGTTTTTTACCGGGAGGGTTGAACACTGAAGCTTTCTTT
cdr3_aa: CASSFLPGGLNTEAFF

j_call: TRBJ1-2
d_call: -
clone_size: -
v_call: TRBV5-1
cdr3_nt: TGCGCCAGCAGCCCGCGGGAGGGTTGGTATGGCTACACCTTC
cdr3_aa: CASSPREGWYGYTF

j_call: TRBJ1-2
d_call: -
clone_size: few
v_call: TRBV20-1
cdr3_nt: TGCAGTGCTAGGGGGGGCTCGGGCTATGGCTACACCTTC
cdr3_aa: CSARGGSGYGYTF

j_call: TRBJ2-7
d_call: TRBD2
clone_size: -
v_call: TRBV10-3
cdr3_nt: TGTGCCATCAGTGGCGGGACTAGCTCCTACGAGCAGTACTTC
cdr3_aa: CAISGGTSSYEQYF

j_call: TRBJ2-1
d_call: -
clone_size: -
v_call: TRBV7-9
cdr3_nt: TGTGCCAGCAGCAAGGGTGCGGGCTACAATGAGCAGTTCTTC
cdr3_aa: CASSKGAGYNEQFF

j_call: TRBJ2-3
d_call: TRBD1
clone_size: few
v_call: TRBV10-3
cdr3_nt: TGTGCCATCACCGAGGCTAGGGGGCGCACAGATACGCAGTATTTT
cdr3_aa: CAITEARGRTDTQYF

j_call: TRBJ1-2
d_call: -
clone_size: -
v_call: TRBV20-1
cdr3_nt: TGCAGTGCTCCCCCCAGCGGCCATGGGGGCTACACCTTC
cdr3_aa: CSAPPSGHGGYTF

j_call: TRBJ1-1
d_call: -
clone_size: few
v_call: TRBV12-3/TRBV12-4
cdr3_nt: TGTGCCAGCAGTTTCGGGGGCGGGAACACTGAAGCTTTCTTT
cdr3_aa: CASSFGGGNTEAFF

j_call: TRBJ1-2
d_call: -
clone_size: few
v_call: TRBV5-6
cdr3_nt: TGTGCCAGCAGCTCCGACGGGACTAACTATGGCTACACCTTC
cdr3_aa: CASSSDGTNYGYTF

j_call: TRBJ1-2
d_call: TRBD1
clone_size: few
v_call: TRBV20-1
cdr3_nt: TGCAGTGCTACCGGAAGGGACAGGCCTAACTATGGCTACACCTTC
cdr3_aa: CSATGRDRPNYGYTF

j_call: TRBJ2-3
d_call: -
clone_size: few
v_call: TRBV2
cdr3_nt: TGTGCCAGCTTGAGGGATACGCAGTATTTT
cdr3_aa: CASLRDTQYF

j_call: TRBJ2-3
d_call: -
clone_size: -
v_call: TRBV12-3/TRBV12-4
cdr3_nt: TGTGCCAGCAGTTTAGGGACAGTCCCTAGCACAGATACGCAGTATTTT
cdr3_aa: CASSLGTVPSTDTQYF

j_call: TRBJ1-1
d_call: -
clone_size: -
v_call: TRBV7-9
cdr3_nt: TGTGCCAGCAGCTTAACAGACCCCGTAGGAGGTTTCTTT
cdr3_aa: CASSLTDPVGGFF

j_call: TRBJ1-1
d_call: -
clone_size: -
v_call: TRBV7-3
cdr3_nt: TGTGCCAGCAGCTTAACTGGGGGGAGGACTGAAGCTTTCTTT
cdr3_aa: CASSLTGGRTEAFF

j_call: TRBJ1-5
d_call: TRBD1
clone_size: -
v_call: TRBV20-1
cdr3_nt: TGCAGTGCTAGAGATACAGGGGAAAATCAGCCCCAGCATTTT
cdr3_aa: CSARDTGENQPQHF

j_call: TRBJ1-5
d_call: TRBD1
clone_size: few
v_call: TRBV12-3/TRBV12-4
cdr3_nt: TGTGCCACGGGGACAGGGCGGCAGCCCCAGCATTTT
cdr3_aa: CATGTGRQPQHF

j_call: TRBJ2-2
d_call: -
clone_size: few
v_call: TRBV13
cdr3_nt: TGTGCCAGCAGAGCCGGGGACGGGGGAACCGGGGAGCTGTTTTTT
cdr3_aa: CASRAGDGGTGELFF

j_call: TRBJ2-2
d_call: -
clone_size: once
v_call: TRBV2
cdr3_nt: TGTGCCAGCAGCCAGAGGAACACCGGGGAGCTGTTTTTT
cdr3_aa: CASSQRNTGELFF

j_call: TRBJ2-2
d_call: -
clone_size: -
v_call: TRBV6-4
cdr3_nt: TGTGCCAGCCGTGCGGAAATCACCGGGGAGCTGTTTTTT
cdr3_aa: CASRAEITGELFF

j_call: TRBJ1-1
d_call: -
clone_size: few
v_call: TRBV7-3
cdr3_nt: TGTGCCAGCAGCTTAGGAGGAGGTGAAGCTTTCTTT
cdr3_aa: CASSLGGGEAFF

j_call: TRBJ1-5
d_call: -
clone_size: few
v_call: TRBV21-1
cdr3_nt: TGTGCCAAACGCAATTATTGGGGGAGCAATCAGCCCCAGCATTTT
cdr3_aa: CAKRNYWGSNQPQHF

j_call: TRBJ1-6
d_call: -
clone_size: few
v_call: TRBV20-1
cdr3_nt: TGCAGTGCTAGAGCCGAGACAGTCTATAATTCACCCCTCCACTTT
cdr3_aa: CSARAETVYNSPLHF

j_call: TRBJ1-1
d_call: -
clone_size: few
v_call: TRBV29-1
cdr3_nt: TGCAGCGTTGAAGTAGCGCGGAAGCTTATGAACACTGAAGCTTTCTTT
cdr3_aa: CSVEVARKLMNTEAFF

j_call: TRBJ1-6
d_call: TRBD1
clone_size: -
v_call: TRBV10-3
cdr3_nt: TGTGCCATCAATCCCGGACAGGGCTCACCCCTCCACTTT
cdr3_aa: CAINPGQGSPLHF

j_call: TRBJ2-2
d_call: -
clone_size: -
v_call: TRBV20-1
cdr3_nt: TGCAGTGCTAGAGCTGGACAGACGCGGGGCGGGGAGCTGTTTTTT
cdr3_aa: CSARAGQTRGGELFF

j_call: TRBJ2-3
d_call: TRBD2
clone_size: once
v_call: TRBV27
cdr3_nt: TGTGCCAGCAGGGGTAGCGGGGGGATCGTTTTCACAGATACGCAGTATTTT
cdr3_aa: CASRGSGGIVFTDTQYF

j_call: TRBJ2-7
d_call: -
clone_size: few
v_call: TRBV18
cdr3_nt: TGTGCCAGCTCGCAGCCGGGGGCTTCAGTTGGAGCGGAGCAGTACTTC
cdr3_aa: CASSQPGASVGAEQYF

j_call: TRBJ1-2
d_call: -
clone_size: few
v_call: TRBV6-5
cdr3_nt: TGTGCCAGCAGTTACGCAGGGAATGGGGGCTACACCTTC
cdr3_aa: CASSYAGNGGYTF

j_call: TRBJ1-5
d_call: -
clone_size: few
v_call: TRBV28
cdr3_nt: TGTGCCAGCAGCCCCCCCCGGACGGGGCAGCCCCAGCATTTT
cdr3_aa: CASSPPRTGQPQHF

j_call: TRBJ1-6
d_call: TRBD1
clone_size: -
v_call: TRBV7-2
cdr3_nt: TGTGCCAGCAGACGGACAGGGGGCTCCTCCTATAATTCACCCCTCCACTTT
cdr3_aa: CASRRTGGSSYNSPLHF

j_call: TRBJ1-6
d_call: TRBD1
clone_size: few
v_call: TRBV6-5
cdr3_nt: TGTGCCAGCGGTCGCAGGGGGGCCTTCAATTCACCCCTCCACTTT
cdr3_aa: CASGRRGAFNSPLHF

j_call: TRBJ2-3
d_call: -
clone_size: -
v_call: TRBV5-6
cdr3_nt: TGTGCCAGCAGCTTTGTGTCAGATACGCAGTATTTT
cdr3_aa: CASSFVSDTQYF

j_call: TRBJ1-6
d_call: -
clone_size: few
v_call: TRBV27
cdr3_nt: TGTGCCAGCAGTTTATCGAGGGGAGAGAATTCACCCCTCCACTTT
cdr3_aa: CASSLSRGENSPLHF

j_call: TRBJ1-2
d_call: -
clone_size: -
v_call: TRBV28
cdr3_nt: TGTGCCAGCAGTTTCCGGACCGCCGCTAACTATGGCTACACCTTC
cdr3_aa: CASSFRTAANYGYTF

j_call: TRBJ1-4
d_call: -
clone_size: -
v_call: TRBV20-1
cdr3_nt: TGTGGGCGCGGAACTAATGAAAAACTGTTTTTT
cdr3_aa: CGRGTNEKLFF

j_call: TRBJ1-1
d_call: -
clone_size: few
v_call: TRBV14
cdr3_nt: TGTGCCAGCAGCCTTCTCGGGACGGGAAACACTGAAGCTTTCTTT
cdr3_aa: CASSLLGTGNTEAFF